What follows is one TCR beta chain and its context. Its binding antigen is unknown. Base qualities are not at hand, and no much larger clone is one base apart. The source of the sample is a study of blood T cell repertoires in COVID-19 (dated by TCRdb to the early 2020s). Background for the entire study: Samples from collaborators originated in the United States, Italy and Spain and spanned both the acute and convalescent phases of COVID-19. Samples were obtained from the ongoing ImmuneRACE study (first 160 participants) and from some 1,200 subjects provided by 6 global collaborators. The dataset comprised deeply sampled blood TCRbeta repertoires from subjects exposed to, actively infected with, or recovered from COVID-19. The repertoires were released in a freely available public database intended as a resource for research on the immune response to SARS-CoV-2. The prospective study material was composed of cDNA or gDNA derived from T cells, B-cell-depleted T cells, or PBMCs. The sample metadata nearly always contained a de-identified subject ID, COVID-19 status, age in years and sex. Where available, HLA class I and class II types were taken from metadata supplied by the sample provider and were not determined by assay-based typing.

Broad study findings and their caveats: How much clinical and demographic metadata was included differed by source and by participant, and the metadata was provided uncurated.

Each collaborating institution followed its own protocols to collect whole blood in K2EDTA tubes. Collaborator samples were shipped for TCRbeta analysis as frozen whole blood, isolated PBMCs, or DNA extracted from either sample type. TCRbeta CDR3 regions were amplified from genomic DNA using the immunoSEQ Assay, a bias-controlled multiplex PCR. Per the original workflow: The number of nucleated cells in each sample was estimated from the amplification of reference gene primers within the assay. To quantify the absolute abundance of each unique TCRbeta CDR3 rearrangement, sequence reads were collapsed and filtered. For each sample, productive Simpson clonality was calculated by taking the square root of Simpson's diversity index across productive rearrangements. TCRdb provides this immuneACCESS table in a form limited to in-frame rearrangements. Some clones are lacking; in checked studies, under half of them reflect an unresolved V gene, and why the rest are absent is not known. V, J and clone size are taken as reported in that table, and D and trimming were inferred from the DNA itself. The table for this sample lists just over 650,000 clones; just under 90% of them were counted only once. The biggest ten clones account for over 0.2% of the sample.

Input material: peripheral blood. This TCR derives from a woman younger than 30 with acute or convalescent COVID-19.

The DNA reads as follows: TGTGCCAGCAGCCAAGTCGGAGGGGTCTATGGCTACACCTTC. This sequence encodes CASSQVGGVYGYTF. Recombination connected TRBV3-1 (or the pseudogene TRBV3-2) to TRBJ1-2, with TRBD1 tentatively as D gene (5 bases match). A distance of 10 bases separates the germline ends of V and J, which lose 1 base and 4 bases respectively. From the germline V gene (reference sequence), CDR1 is LGHDT and CDR2 is YNNKEL. The cysteine opens and the phenylalanine closes a CDR3 of 14 amino acids. Only the CDR3 portion is preserved as DNA: 42 bases, with reading frame beginning at the first base.